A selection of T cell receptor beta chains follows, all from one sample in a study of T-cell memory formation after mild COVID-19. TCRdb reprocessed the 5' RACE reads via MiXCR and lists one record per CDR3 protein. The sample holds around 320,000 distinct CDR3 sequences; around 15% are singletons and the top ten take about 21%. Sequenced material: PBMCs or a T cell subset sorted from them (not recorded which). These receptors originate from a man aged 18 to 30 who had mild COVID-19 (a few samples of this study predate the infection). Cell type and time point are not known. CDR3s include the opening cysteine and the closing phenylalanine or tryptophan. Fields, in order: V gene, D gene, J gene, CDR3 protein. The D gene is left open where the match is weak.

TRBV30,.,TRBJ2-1,CAWSLGGNEQFF
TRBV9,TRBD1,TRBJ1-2,CASSGTGLSGYTF
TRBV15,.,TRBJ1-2,CATSRDRGESYGYTF
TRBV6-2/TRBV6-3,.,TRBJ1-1,CASITPPNTEAFF
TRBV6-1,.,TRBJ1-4,CASSWTFQKLFF
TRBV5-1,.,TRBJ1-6,CASSPRGAHNSPLHF
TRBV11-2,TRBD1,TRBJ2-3,CASSKTGDGADTQYF
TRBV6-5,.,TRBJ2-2,CASSYRGDRARPNTGELFF
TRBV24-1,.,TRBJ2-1,CATSDRRHSGQFF
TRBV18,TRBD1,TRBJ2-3,CASSQQGAFTDTQYF
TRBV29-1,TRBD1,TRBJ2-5,CSGRTGTALETQYF
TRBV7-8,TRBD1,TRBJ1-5,CASSLRQGAQPQHF
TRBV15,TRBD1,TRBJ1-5,CATSRNRGDQPQHF
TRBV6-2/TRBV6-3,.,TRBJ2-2,CASSYSTTNTGELFF
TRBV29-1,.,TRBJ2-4,CSVEGVAKNIQYF
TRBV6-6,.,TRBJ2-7,CASSYSELSGNEQYF
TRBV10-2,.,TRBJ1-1,CASWHRMNTEAFF
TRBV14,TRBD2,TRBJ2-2,CASSQVTSGNTGELFF
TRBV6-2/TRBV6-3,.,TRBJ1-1,CASSWGGHEAFF
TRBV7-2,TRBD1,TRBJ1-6,CASSQRQGGSPLHF
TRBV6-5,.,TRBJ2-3,CASSIRVSSDTQYF
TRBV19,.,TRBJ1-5,CASMRWDLRGQPQHF
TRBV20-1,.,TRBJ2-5,CSARADQETQYF
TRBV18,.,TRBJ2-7,CASSPRGVRPYEQYF
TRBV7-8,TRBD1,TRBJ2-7,CASSPPRTGNHYEQYF
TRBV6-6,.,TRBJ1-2,CASSYPNYGYTF
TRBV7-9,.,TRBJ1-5,CASSFGGHGQPQHF
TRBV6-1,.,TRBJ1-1,CASSVGIAEAFF
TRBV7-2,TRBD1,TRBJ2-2,CASTKTGGWTGELFF
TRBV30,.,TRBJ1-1,CAWGSETEAFF
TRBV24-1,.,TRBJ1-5,CATSDPGVGSAQHF
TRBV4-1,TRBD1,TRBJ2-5,CASSQVVRGKETQYF
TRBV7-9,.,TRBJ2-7,CASSLVRTGGDGEQYF
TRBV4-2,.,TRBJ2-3,CASSQDLEGGTDTQYF
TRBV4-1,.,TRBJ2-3,CASSQDWLKRPPVSDTQYF
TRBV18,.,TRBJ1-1,CASSASGSEAFF
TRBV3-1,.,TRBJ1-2,CASSQQPGVGGYTF
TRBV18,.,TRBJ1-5,CASSPRPVVDLNQPQHF
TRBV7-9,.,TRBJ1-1,CAGAQTREAFF
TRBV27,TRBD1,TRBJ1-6,CASRPRDSLGSPLHF
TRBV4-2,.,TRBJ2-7,CASSQVPGTGTYEQYF
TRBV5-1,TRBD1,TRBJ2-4,CASSTGQNRNIQYF